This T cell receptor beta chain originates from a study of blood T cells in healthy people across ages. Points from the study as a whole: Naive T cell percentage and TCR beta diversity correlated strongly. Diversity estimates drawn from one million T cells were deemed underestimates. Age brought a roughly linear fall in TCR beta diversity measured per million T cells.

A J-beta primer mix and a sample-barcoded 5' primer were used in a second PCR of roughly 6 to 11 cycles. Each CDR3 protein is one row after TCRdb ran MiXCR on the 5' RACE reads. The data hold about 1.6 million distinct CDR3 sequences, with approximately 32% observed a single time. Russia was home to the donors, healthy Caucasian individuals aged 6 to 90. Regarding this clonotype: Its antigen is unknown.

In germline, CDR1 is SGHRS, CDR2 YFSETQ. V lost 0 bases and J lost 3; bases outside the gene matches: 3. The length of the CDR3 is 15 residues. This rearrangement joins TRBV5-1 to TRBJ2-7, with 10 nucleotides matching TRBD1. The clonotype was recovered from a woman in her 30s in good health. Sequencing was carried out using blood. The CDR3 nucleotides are TGCGCCAGCAGCTTGGAGACAGGGGGCTTCTACGAGCAGTACTTC. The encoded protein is CASSLETGGFYEQYF.